A single count supports the clone carrying this T cell receptor (beta chain). This record comes from a study of blood T cell repertoires in COVID-19. Original handling: From reference gene primer amplification, estimates of nucleated cell counts were derived. The protocol was immunoSEQ multiplex PCR, while the TCRdb copy is restricted to in-frame clones and leaves out a portion. V and J calls and clone size come straight from that table; D and trimming were deduced from the DNA. The profile shows approximately 240,000 clones, 75% to 95% of them singletons. The V end lost 4 bases, the J end lost 7 bases, and 20 bases lay between the germline ends. Per germline, CDR1 SNHLY and CDR2 FYNNEI. The CDR3 length is 15 residues.

The sequence derives from a woman aged 18-35 years who had recovered from COVID-19. Sequencing was performed on PBMCs or T cells enriched from blood (not recorded which). The chain carries TRBV2 and TRBJ2-7, with D possibly being TRBD2 (5 bases). For the CDR3, the DNA is TGTGCCAGCAGTGTTGAGGCGGGCCCTGCCAGGGAGCAGTACTTC. It translates to CASSVEAGPAREQYF.